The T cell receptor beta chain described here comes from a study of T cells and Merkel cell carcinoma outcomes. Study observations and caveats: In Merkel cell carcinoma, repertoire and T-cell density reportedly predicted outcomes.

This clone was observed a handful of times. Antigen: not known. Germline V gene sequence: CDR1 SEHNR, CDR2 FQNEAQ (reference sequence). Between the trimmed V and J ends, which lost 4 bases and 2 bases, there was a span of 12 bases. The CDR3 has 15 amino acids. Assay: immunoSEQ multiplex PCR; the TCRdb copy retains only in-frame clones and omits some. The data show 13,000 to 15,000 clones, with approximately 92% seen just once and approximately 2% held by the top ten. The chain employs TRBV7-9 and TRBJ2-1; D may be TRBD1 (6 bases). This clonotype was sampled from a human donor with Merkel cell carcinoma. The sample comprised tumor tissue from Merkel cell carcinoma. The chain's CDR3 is CASSSDRLPYNEQFF. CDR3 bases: TGTGCCAGCAGCTCGGACAGACTTCCCTACAATGAGCAGTTCTTC.